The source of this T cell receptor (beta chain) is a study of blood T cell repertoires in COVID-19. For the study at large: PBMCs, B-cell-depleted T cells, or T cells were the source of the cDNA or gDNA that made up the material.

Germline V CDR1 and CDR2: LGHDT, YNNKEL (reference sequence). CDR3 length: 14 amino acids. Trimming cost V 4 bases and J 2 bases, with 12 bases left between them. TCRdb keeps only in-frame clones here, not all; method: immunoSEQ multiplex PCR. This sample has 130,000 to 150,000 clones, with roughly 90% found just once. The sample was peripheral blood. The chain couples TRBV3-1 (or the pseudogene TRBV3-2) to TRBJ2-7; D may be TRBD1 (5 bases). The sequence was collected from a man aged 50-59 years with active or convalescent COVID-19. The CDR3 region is CASSLATGAYEQYF. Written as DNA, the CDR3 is TGTGCCAGCAGCCTAGCTACAGGCGCCTACGAGCAGTACTTC.